Sequencing of this T cell receptor (beta chain) was carried out in a study of identical twins (dated by TCRdb to the mid-2010s). Background on the whole study: The study deep-sequenced TCR alpha and beta repertoires from monozygotic twins, unrelated adults of various ages and cord blood to test whether fetal clonotypes persist. To rule out contamination, replicate twin experiments were performed at different times with different library preparation protocols. The research as a whole found: Because the same donors could not be followed over many years, the conclusions depended on cross-sectional statistical analysis. In beta out-of-frame sequences, excess twin sharing was weaker, because having fewer shared sequences lowered the signal-to-noise ratio. Fewer insertions were carried by abundant cord blood beta clonotypes, a similar but weaker trend appeared in young adult naive repertoires, and no such trend appeared in memory repertoires. Zero-insertion analyses could be partly confounded by invariant T cells such as MAIT and iNKT, although diverse VJ usage argued against such confounding for most clonotypes. Compared with coincidental sharing between unrelated individuals, out-of-frame TCR alpha sequences shared between twins had an excess of sequences with low generation probability. In monozygotic twins, recombination models systematically underestimated out-of-frame TCR alpha sharing, but the models matched the sharing seen between unrelated individuals.

Libraries were built with 5' RACE. The instrument was an Illumina HiSeq 2000. A universal primer binding site was introduced by template switching, and a unique molecular identifier was present in the final cDNA, enabling accurate counting of TCR cDNA molecules. Specific primers in the conserved constant-segment region were used to synthesize first-strand cDNA for the TCR alpha and beta chains. To control for contamination, every cDNA library carried two barcodes: a SMART-Mk sample barcode plus Illumina barcodes. Two successive PCR steps introduced TruSeq adapter sequences along with Illumina sample barcodes. The Illumina HiSeq platform was used with custom primers to sequence TCR alpha and beta cDNA libraries. In the paper's pipeline: MiGEC processed the raw reads to extract unique molecular identifiers, while MiXCR was used to determine the CDR3 positions. Recombination models were inferred per individual with the repgenHMM and IGoR tools using an EM algorithm. The tcR package in R was used for shared clonotype analysis, with sharing normalized by the product of cloneset sizes. To study raw recombination without the effects of thymic and clonal selection, out-of-frame nonproductive sequences were analyzed. TCRdb's own reprocessing of the public reads used fastp at Q25 and MiXCR and kept productive beta chains. For every CDR3 protein sequence, its rows merge into one entry that carries the most common genes and DNA. TCRdb, rather than the study authors, made the V and J calls. Present in this sample are 1.5 million or so distinct CDR3 sequences, roughly a third of which were seen just once. 0.25% to 0.3% of the sample is taken by the ten largest.

Trimming costs V 4 bases and J 6 bases, and their ends lie 15 bases apart. The CDR3 goes from the cysteine to the phenylalanine over 14 residues. The only DNA kept is the CDR3, 42 bases in frame from the first base. CDR1 and CDR2, per the germline V gene (reference sequence), are MNHEY and SMNVEV. This clonotype was picked up a small number of times. There is no known antigen for this receptor. Base qualities are missing; no much larger clone stands one base away. Only healthy Caucasian donors were included. The sample taken for sequencing was cord blood. The clonotype originates from a newborn girl in good health. Recombination connected TRBV27 to TRBJ1-1; the D region possibly corresponds to TRBD1 (6 bases align). The bases are TGTGCCAGCAGTTCCCATCGACAGGTCGCTGAAGCTTTCTTT. It is translated as CASSSHRQVAEAFF.